These 20 T cell receptor beta chains originate from one sample sequenced in a study of CXCR3-negative and CXCR3-positive naive CD8 T cells. Libraries were UMI-labeled 5' RACE TRB cDNA. After re-calling the 5' RACE reads, TCRdb lists one entry per CDR3 protein, DNA absent. The table gives some 61,000 distinct CDR3 sequences; the top ten clones make up around 4% of it. The sequencing sample was made of naive CXCR3- CD8+ T cells from blood. Subset reported: CD45RO-CCR7+CD27+CD95- naive CD8+ T cells lacking CXCR3 (TNR3-). All receptors derive from a human donor in good health. Some clones in this sample may be carry-over from other donors' samples.

The rearrangement links TRBV6-2 or TRBV6-3 to TRBJ2-2. The CDR3 is made up of 15 amino acids. Germline V gene sequence: CDR1 MNHEY, CDR2 SVGEGT. The CDR3 sequence: CASSYLGAVNTRLFF.

The J gene is TRBJ2-5, the V gene TRBV10-3; TCRdb's D gene call, TRBD1, goes unchecked for lack of DNA. Germline CDR1 and CDR2: ENHRY and SYGVKD. The CDR3 is made up of 14 amino acids. The CDR3 sequence is CAISDPTGVASQYF.

This rearrangement joins TRBV20-1 to TRBJ1-1; checking the TCRdb D call of TRBD1 is not possible without DNA. This CDR3 has 15 residues. Germline CDR1 reads DFQATT; CDR2 reads SNEGSKA (reference sequence). The CDR3 reads CSATNPGKENTEAFF.

The chain couples TRBV7-2 to TRBJ2-7; the TCRdb D gene call, TRBD1, has no DNA to confirm it. Per germline, CDR1 SGHTA and CDR2 FQGNSA. The CDR3 is 16 amino acids. CDR3 amino acids: CASSLVGLQDIPPRYF.

This rearrangement joins TRBV6-2 or TRBV6-3 to TRBJ1-4. CDR1 is MNHEY and CDR2 is SVGEGT in the germline V gene. The CDR3 sequence is 15 residues long. The CDR3: CASGDLAVMNEKLFF.

The J gene is TRBJ2-2, the V gene TRBV7-6. This CDR3 comprises 15 residues. Germline lookup yields CDR1 SGHVS and CDR2 FNYEAQ. CDR3 region: CASSQYRANIGELFF.

This chain joins TRBV20-1 and TRBJ1-5. CDR1 and CDR2 from the germline V gene are DFQATT and SNEGSKA (reference sequence). The CDR3 has 14 amino acids. The CDR3: CSASPDGHNQPQHF.

The genes are TRBV20-1 and TRBJ2-1; there is no DNA to check the TCRdb D call of TRBD1. The CDR3 length is 16 residues. CDR1 is DFQATT and CDR2 is SNEGSKA in the germline V gene (reference sequence). The CDR3 sequence: CSARDTRRGPYNEQFF.

The V gene is TRBV11-3, the J gene TRBJ1-1; TCRdb's assignment of TRBD1 cannot be checked, as there is no DNA. The CDR3 is 13 residues long. The V gene's germline CDR1 is SGHNT and CDR2 YENEEA. The CDR3: CASGTDRNTEAFF.

The chain uses TRBV5-1 and TRBJ2-2; TCRdb's D call of TRBD2 is untestable without DNA. The germline CDR1 and CDR2 sequences are SGHRS and YFSETQ. CDR3 length equals 15 residues. CDR3 amino acids: CASSLWGTHTGELFF.

This chain connects TRBV4-2 to TRBJ1-4. The CDR3 totals 16 residues. CDR1 is LGHNA, CDR2 YNFKEQ, per germline. The CDR3 region is CASSQDRDNWGEKLFF.

The rearrangement joins TRBV3-1 to TRBJ2-3; without DNA, the TCRdb call of TRBD2 cannot be checked. Germline-derived CDR1 and CDR2 are LGHDT and YNNKEL (reference sequence). The CDR3 has 17 amino acids. Here the CDR3 reads CASSHDGGALGTDTQYF.

The rearrangement links TRBV19 to TRBJ1-2. This CDR3 contains 14 residues. CDR1 and CDR2 from the germline V gene are LNHDA and SQIVND (reference sequence). This CDR3 reads CASSIEVSNYGYTF.

The J gene is TRBJ2-7, the V gene TRBV29-1; the TRBD1 assignment by TCRdb is unverifiable without DNA. The CDR3 sequence is 16 residues long. CDR1 and CDR2 from the germline V gene are SQVTM and ANQGSEA. CDR3 residues: CSVRGTEGGLEYEQYF.

The gene calls are TRBV29-1 and TRBJ2-7. Looked up from germline, CDR1 is SQVTM and CDR2 is ANQGSEA. CDR3 size: 13 residues. The CDR3 spells CSVRTGISYEQYF.

The rearrangement links TRBV6-2 or TRBV6-3 to TRBJ1-1. This CDR3 region has 11 residues. The germline gives CDR1 MNHEY, CDR2 SVGEGT. The chain's CDR3 is CASLRGTEAFF.

The chain recombines TRBV19 with TRBJ1-2; lacking DNA, the TRBD1 call made by TCRdb goes unchecked. This CDR3 is built from 16 residues. CDR1 and CDR2 from the germline V gene are LNHDA and SQIVND (reference sequence). The CDR3: CASSPDRQPSSYGYTF.

The chain is built from TRBV12-3 or TRBV12-4 and TRBJ1-1; absent DNA, TCRdb's TRBD1 call cannot be checked. The CDR3 has 13 residues. The CDR3 is CASTTGLSTEAFF.

The V gene is TRBV15, the J gene TRBJ2-1; TCRdb reports TRBD1, a call that lacks DNA to check it against. The CDR3 sequence is 13 residues long. CDR1 and CDR2 (germline): LNHNV, YYDKDF (reference sequence). CDR3 region: CAPLRGLHNEQFF.

V usage is TRBV10-2 and J usage is TRBJ2-7; TCRdb proposes TRBD1, but this gene call is untestable without DNA. Per germline, CDR1 WSHSY and CDR2 SAAADI. The CDR3 has 14 amino acids. The CDR3 sequence: CASSPTGTNHEQYF.